These T cell receptor beta chains were read from a single sample in a study of response to subunit inactivated influenza vaccine. TCRdb fed the RT-PCR reads into MiXCR, producing one record per CDR3 protein. The sample comprises 450,000 to 600,000 distinct CDR3 sequences, around 8% of which are singletons, and roughly 13% rests with the top ten. The sequencing here drew on PBMCs from blood, taken around 25 months after vaccination. These receptors came from a man between 50 and 69 years old who received an inactivated influenza vaccine. The CDR3 runs from the conserved cysteine through the conserved F or W. Each record gives: D gene, J gene, clone size, V gene, CDR3 protein, CDR3 DNA. A D gene is named only where the DNA matches it firmly. Clone size is given for some rows only: seen once, a few or many times, or a class if the clone is expanded.

.	TRBJ2-1	.	TRBV11-2	CASSLAPGPTNEQFF	TGTGCCAGCAGCTTAGCTCCAGGGCCGACCAATGAGCAGTTCTTC
TRBD1	TRBJ2-7	few	TRBV4-1	CASSHPGQGTYEQYF	TGCGCCAGCAGCCACCCGGGACAGGGGACCTACGAGCAGTACTTC
.	TRBJ1-2	many	TRBV6-2/TRBV6-3	CASSYGGSAYGYTF	TGTGCCAGCAGTTACGGGGGATCGGCCTATGGCTACACCTTC
.	TRBJ2-5	.	TRBV5-1	CASRQAVRETQYF	TGCGCCAGCAGGCAGGCCGTTCGGGAGACCCAGTACTTC
TRBD1	TRBJ2-5	many	TRBV7-3	CASSPTGTNGETQYF	TGTGCCAGCAGCCCGACAGGGACAAACGGAGAGACCCAGTACTTC
.	TRBJ2-7	.	TRBV7-8	CASSSQRGTTSSYEQYF	TGTGCCAGCAGCAGCCAACGGGGGACGACGAGCTCCTACGAGCAGTACTTC
TRBD1	TRBJ2-7	many	TRBV5-1	CASSTGQGANEQYF	TGCGCCAGCAGCACGGGACAGGGCGCCAACGAGCAGTACTTC
.	TRBJ2-7	.	TRBV20-1	CSASPGTDYEQYF	TGCAGTGCAAGCCCCGGGACGGACTACGAGCAGTACTTC
.	TRBJ2-6	few	TRBV6-2/TRBV6-3	CASRPGRTRGGANVLTF	TGTGCCAGCAGACCGGGACGGACCAGAGGGGGGGCCAACGTCCTGACTTTC
.	TRBJ2-1	many	TRBV7-6	CASSLAPAGVYNEQFF	TGTGCCAGCAGCCTGGCCCCAGCGGGTGTCTACAATGAGCAGTTCTTC
.	TRBJ2-1	.	TRBV20-1	CSARDWGLASLSYNEQFF	TGCAGTGCTAGAGATTGGGGTCTAGCGAGCCTCTCCTACAATGAGCAGTTCTTC
TRBD2	TRBJ2-5	few	TRBV24-1	CATSDSGRIQETQYF	TGTGCCACCAGTGATAGCGGGAGGATCCAAGAGACCCAGTACTTC
.	TRBJ2-7	.	TRBV11-2	CASSSWDRPSYEQYF	TGTGCCAGCAGCTCCTGGGACCGGCCTTCCTACGAGCAGTACTTC
TRBD2	TRBJ2-7	many	TRBV6-2/TRBV6-3	CASSTRLAGGVQGTYEQYF	TGTGCCAGCAGTACCCGACTAGCGGGAGGAGTACAGGGAACCTACGAGCAGTACTTC
.	TRBJ1-6	many	TRBV7-2	CASSSRLPRSPLHF	TGTGCCAGCAGCTCGCGACTCCCTCGGTCACCCCTCCACTTT
.	TRBJ2-5	.	TRBV5-6	CASSPVVGAETQYF	TGTGCCAGCAGCCCAGTAGTGGGGGCGGAGACCCAGTACTTC
.	TRBJ2-4	many	TRBV7-2	CASSLEATAKNIQYF	TGTGCCAGCAGCTTAGAAGCCACCGCCAAAAACATTCAGTACTTC
.	TRBJ2-3	few	TRBV6-5	CASRASVDTQYF	TGTGCCAGCAGGGCCAGTGTGGATACGCAGTATTTT
.	TRBJ2-3	.	TRBV20-1	CSAKIEGTDTQYF	TGCAGTGCCAAGATAGAGGGCACAGATACGCAGTATTTT
TRBD2	TRBJ2-3	many	TRBV5-6	CASSPGTSRDTQYF	TGTGCCAGCAGCCCGGGGACTAGCAGAGATACGCAGTATTTT
.	TRBJ1-4	.	TRBV3-1	CASSQGTGGSEKLFF	TGTGCCAGCAGCCAGGGAACAGGAGGGTCTGAAAAACTGTTTTTT
.	TRBJ2-7	.	TRBV5-6	CASSLGQLITYEQYF	TGTGCCAGCAGCTTGGGACAGCTTATCACCTACGAGCAGTACTTC
.	TRBJ2-7	few	TRBV4-2	CASSQDTDGRGEQYF	TGTGCCAGCAGCCAAGATACAGACGGGAGAGGTGAGCAGTACTTC
TRBD1	TRBJ2-2	few	TRBV7-9	CASSLDVRGRTGELFF	TGTGCCAGCAGCTTAGACGTCAGGGGGCGGACCGGGGAGCTGTTTTTT
.	TRBJ2-1	many	TRBV3-1	CASDITGCGKSYNEQFF	TGTGCCAGCGATATCACAGGGTGCGGGAAATCCTACAATGAGCAGTTCTTC
.	TRBJ2-7	few	TRBV29-1	CSVEDQGYEQYF	TGCAGCGTTGAAGATCAGGGCTACGAGCAGTACTTC
TRBD2	TRBJ2-1	many	TRBV6-1	CASSEARGGSNEQFF	TGTGCCAGCAGTGAAGCCCGGGGGGGGAGCAATGAGCAGTTCTTC
TRBD1	TRBJ1-2	many	TRBV5-6	CASSRQGLPGYTF	TGTGCCAGCAGCCGACAGGGTTTACCAGGCTACACCTTC
.	TRBJ2-7	many	TRBV12-3/TRBV12-4	CASSLGQIDYEQYF	TGTGCCAGCAGTTTAGGTCAGATAGACTACGAGCAGTACTTC
TRBD2	TRBJ2-5	few	TRBV29-1	CSVESRLAVETQYF	TGCAGCGTTGAATCGCGACTAGCGGTTGAGACCCAGTACTTC
TRBD1	TRBJ2-5	many	TRBV11-2	CASSLRQGGQETQYF	TGTGCCAGCAGCCTAAGACAGGGCGGCCAAGAGACCCAGTACTTC
.	TRBJ1-2	many	TRBV7-2	CASSRDIYGYTF	TGTGCCAGCAGCCGGGACATCTATGGCTACACCTTC
.	TRBJ1-6	few	TRBV4-2	CASSQDSPGSYNSPLHF	TGTGCCAGCAGCCAAGATTCCCCGGGGTCCTATAATTCACCCCTCCACTTT
.	TRBJ2-7	many	TRBV12-3/TRBV12-4	CASRITQGGLYEQYF	TGTGCCAGCAGAATCACCCAGGGTGGTTTATACGAGCAGTACTTC
.	TRBJ1-6	many	TRBV6-1	CASTGSSSYNSPLHF	TGTGCCAGCACGGGGTCGAGCTCCTATAATTCACCCCTCCACTTT
.	TRBJ1-5	.	TRBV12-3/TRBV12-4	CASSSDARTPQHF	TGTGCCAGCAGTTCAGACGCCCGGACGCCCCAGCATTTT
.	TRBJ2-4	.	TRBV4-2	CASSPGENIQYF	TGTGCCAGCAGCCCCGGGGAAAACATTCAGTACTTC
.	TRBJ2-3	.	TRBV2	CASSGDRDWADTQYF	TGTGCCAGCAGCGGAGACAGGGACTGGGCAGATACGCAGTATTTT